These 28 T cell receptor beta chains were sequenced from one sample in a study of cytomegalovirus exposure and HLA in healthy donors. The PCR made use of 60 Vbeta and 13 Jbeta primers. Generated by immunoSEQ multiplex PCR, the TCRdb table keeps only in-frame clones and is missing some. This sample yields some 120,000 clones, of which about 80% are seen a single time; about 1.7% belongs to the top ten. Specimen: PBMCs. These receptors were collected from a man between 18 and 29 years old in good health and CMV-seronegative.

This chain links TRBV6-1 with TRBJ1-5; tentatively, D is TRBD1 (5 bases). The CDR3 runs 13 residues. Deletions cut 4 bases from V and 7 bases from J, with 11 bases between. Per the germline V gene, CDR1 is MNHNS and CDR2 is SASEGT. CDR3 residues: CASSGSWGQPQHF. For the CDR3, the DNA is TGTGCCAGCAGTGGGTCCTGGGGCCAGCCCCAGCATTTT.

This clone was seen a single time. V is TRBV7-2 and J is TRBJ2-5; 10 nucleotides match TRBD2. Germline lookup yields CDR1 SGHTA and CDR2 FQGNSA. V was clipped by 3 bases and J by 4 bases; unmatched bases: 8. The CDR3 length is 16 residues. CDR3 loop: CASSFRVAGGGETQYF. DNA for the CDR3: TGTGCCAGCAGCTTTCGGGTAGCGGGGGGCGGAGAGACCCAGTACTTC. Filled out from reference TRBV7-2 and TRBJ2-5, the complete variable domain reads GAGVSQSPSNKVTEKGKDVELRCDPISGHTALYWYRQSLGQGLEFLIYFQGNSAPDKSGLPSDRFSAERTGGSVSTLTIQRTQQEDSAVYLCASSFRVAGGGETQYFGPGTRLLVL.

The J gene is TRBJ2-3, the V gene TRBV9; D is perhaps TRBD1 (6 bases). The CDR3 is 15 amino acids. V lost 2 bases and J lost 2, with 12 bases in between. The germline V gene has CDR1 SGDLS and CDR2 YYNGEE. CDR3 residues: CASSVVGHPTDTQYF. The CDR3, as DNA: TGTGCCAGCAGCGTCGTGGGACACCCCACAGATACGCAGTATTTT.

J is TRBJ2-3 and V is TRBV19, with a possible D match to TRBD2 (7 bases). The CDR3 consists of 15 residues. CDR1 and CDR2 from the germline V gene are LNHDA and SQIVND (reference sequence). V lost 7 bases and J lost 5, with 19 bases in between. CDR3 residues: CASTRGGAGEDTQYF. In DNA form, the CDR3 reads TGTGCCAGTACCCGAGGGGGGGCTGGTGAAGATACGCAGTATTTT.

This chain links TRBV6-5 with TRBJ1-1; D uncertain. CDR3 length: 13 residues. V was pared by 6 bases and J by 6 bases, with 14 bases between. Germline V gene sequence: CDR1 MNHEY, CDR2 SVGAGI. The DNA of the CDR3 is TGTGCCAGCAGCGCTGAGGCGACCGCTGAAGCTTTCTTT. Amino acids: CASSAEATAEAFF.

V and J are TRBV5-5 and TRBJ1-1; D is ambiguous. Trimming took 4 bases from V and 10 from J, leaving 14 bases between them. There are 12 residues in the CDR3. Germline V gene lookup returns CDR1 SGHKS and CDR2 YYEKEE (reference sequence). CDR3 residues: CASSLPYVGAFF. The CDR3 nucleotides read TGTGCCAGCAGCCTTCCGTACGTCGGAGCTTTCTTT.

The genes are TRBV7-2 and TRBJ1-5; 8 nucleotides line up with TRBD1. J gave up 5 bases and V 5 bases, and 11 bases lay outside the gene matches. This CDR3 contains 16 residues. Looked up from germline, CDR1 is SGHTA and CDR2 is FQGNSA. The CDR3 sequence: CASSPTGNRGDQPQHF. For the CDR3, the DNA is TGTGCCAGCAGCCCAACAGGGAACAGGGGGGATCAGCCCCAGCATTTT.

The V call is TRBV18, the J call TRBJ1-2; D gene uncertain. Looked up from germline, CDR1 is KGHSH and CDR2 is LQKENI. Trimming removed 2 bases from V and 3 bases from J, with 13 bases in between. The CDR3 is 15 residues long. CDR3 amino acids: CASSPILDSDYGYTF. The DNA of the CDR3 is TGTGCCAGCTCACCAATCCTCGACTCGGACTATGGCTACACCTTC.

This clone appeared a single time. This chain joins TRBV29-1 and TRBJ1-2; TRBD1 agrees at 10 bases. The CDR3 consists of 13 residues. Germline V gives CDR1 SQVTM, CDR2 ANQGSEA. With 3 bases clipped from V and 3 bases from J, the junction kept 1 base outside the gene matches. CDR3 region: CSVDGQGDYGYTF. CDR3 bases: TGCAGCGTTGATGGACAGGGGGACTATGGCTACACCTTC.

V usage is TRBV19 and J usage is TRBJ1-1, with 7 positions matching TRBD1. Germline V gives CDR1 LNHDA, CDR2 SQIVND (reference sequence). V was pared by 3 bases and J by 6 bases, with 10 bases of the junction left unmatched. The CDR3 runs to 15 residues. Here the CDR3 DNA reads TGTGCCAGTAGTATTCGACAGGGCACACCTCCTGAAGCTTTCTTT. This sequence encodes CASSIRQGTPPEAFF. Variable domain in full (rest from reference TRBV19 and TRBJ1-1): DGGITQSPKYLFRKEGQNVTLSCEQNLNHDAMYWYRQDPGQGLRLIYYSQIVNDFQKGDIAEGYSVSREKKESFPLTVTSAQKNPTAFYLCASSIRQGTPPEAFFGQGTRLTVV.

This chain connects TRBV2 to TRBJ2-7; D call uncertain. Trimming stripped 3 bases from V and 4 bases from J, with 7 bases between. Germline lookup yields CDR1 SNHLY and CDR2 FYNNEI. The CDR3 loop spans 12 amino acids. The CDR3 is CASSEVSYEQYF. In DNA form, the CDR3 reads TGTGCCAGCAGTGAGGTCAGTTACGAGCAGTACTTC.

The V gene is TRBV10-2, the J gene TRBJ2-3, with 9 nucleotides matching TRBD1. Germline V lookup: CDR1 WSHSY, CDR2 SAAADI. V lost 5 bases and J lost 5; bases outside the gene matches: 8. The CDR3 has 15 residues. The CDR3 protein is CASSSGTGHLDTQYF. For the CDR3, the DNA is TGCGCCAGCAGTTCCGGGACAGGGCATTTAGATACGCAGTATTTT.

This chain connects TRBV5-1 to TRBJ2-5, with 9 bases matching TRBD2. The ends lost 4 bases at V and 2 bases at J; junction bases unmatched: 9. Germline values: CDR1 SGHRS, CDR2 YFSETQ. This CDR3 comprises 16 residues. CDR3 amino acids: CASSHLGAGGQETQYF. The DNA of the CDR3 is TGCGCCAGCAGCCACCTAGGAGCGGGGGGTCAAGAGACCCAGTACTTC.

J is TRBJ2-3 and V is TRBV27, with a tentative D call TRBD1 (5 bases). The germline V gene encodes CDR1 MNHEY and CDR2 SMNVEV (reference sequence). The CDR3 has 15 residues. Deletions cut 3 bases from V and 1 base from J, with 11 bases between. The CDR3 bases are TGTGCCAGCAGTTTTAGCACAGGCGGCACAGATACGCAGTATTTT. It is translated as CASSFSTGGTDTQYF.

The chain is built from TRBV6-4 and TRBJ2-1; 9 bases are a match to TRBD2. Germline V gives CDR1 MRHNA, CDR2 SNTAGT. Trimming removed 0 bases from V and 0 bases from J; junction bases left unmatched: 3. CDR3 length equals 17 residues. This CDR3 is CASSDSGLASSYNEQFF. DNA of the CDR3: TGTGCCAGCAGTGACTCCGGACTAGCGAGCTCCTACAATGAGCAGTTCTTC.

The chain has TRBV29-1 and TRBJ2-1; 8 bases fit TRBD1. The CDR3 sequence is 14 residues long. Germline trimming cut 6 bases from V and 4 bases from J; bases unmatched to any gene: 8. Per germline, CDR1 SQVTM and CDR2 ANQGSEA. This CDR3 is CSVNGQGAYNEQFF. In DNA, the CDR3 is TGCAGCGTGAACGGACAGGGAGCGTACAATGAGCAGTTCTTC.

V gene TRBV7-2 combines with J gene TRBJ2-1; the match to TRBD2 covers 8 bases. The V gene end was trimmed by 4 bases and the J gene end by 4 bases; junction bases not matched to a gene: 12. CDR1 is SGHTA and CDR2 is FQGNSA in the germline V gene. The CDR3 spans 17 residues. This chain's CDR3 is CASSSKPRGGTYNEQFF. CDR3 in DNA: TGTGCCAGCAGCTCTAAACCCCGGGGGGGAACTTACAATGAGCAGTTCTTC.

The chain is built from TRBV7-3 and TRBJ1-1; a weak D match, TRBD1 (6 bases). Germline V CDR1 and CDR2: SGHTA, FQGTGA. CDR3 size: 13 residues. Trimming removed 5 bases from V and 1 base from J, with 8 bases in between. The DNA of the CDR3 is TGTGCCAGCAGCGAACAGGGGAACACTGAAGCTTTCTTT. This translates into CASSEQGNTEAFF.

The chain carries TRBV25-1 and TRBJ1-1, with a possible D match to TRBD1 (6 bases). The V end lost 4 bases, the J end lost 3 bases, and 15 bases lay between the germline ends. CDR3 length: 15 amino acids. The germline CDR1 and CDR2 sequences are MGHDK and SYGVNS. CDR3 amino acids: CASSAQRGIHTEAFF. The CDR3 nucleotides are TGTGCCAGCAGTGCCCAAAGGGGGATTCACACTGAAGCTTTCTTT.

The gene calls are TRBV15 and TRBJ1-1; 9 nucleotides align to TRBD1. From germline, CDR1 is LNHNV and CDR2 YYDKDF (reference sequence). There are 15 residues in the CDR3. With V trimmed by 1 base and J by 10 bases, 10 bases remained unmatched. This CDR3 reads CATSRVDRGIVGAFF. The CDR3, as DNA: TGTGCCACCAGCAGAGTGGACAGGGGTATAGTCGGAGCTTTCTTT.

This clone has a handful of counts. This rearrangement joins TRBV5-6 to TRBJ1-1, with D possibly matching TRBD1 (6 bases). Trimming shortened V by 5 bases and J by 5 bases, and 19 bases separated the two germline ends. CDR3 length equals 15 residues. Germline-derived CDR1 and CDR2 are SGHDT and YYEEEE. CDR3 coding DNA: TGTGCCAGCAGTTTTAGGGGGAGCAGGGTGACTGAAGCTTTCTTT. It is translated as CASSFRGSRVTEAFF. The complete variable domain, with remaining parts taken from reference TRBV5-6 and TRBJ1-1, reads DAGVTQSPTHLIKTRGQQVTLRCSPKSGHDTVSWYQQALGQGPQFIFQYYEEEERQRGNFPDRFSGHQFPNYSSELNVNALLLGDSALYLCASSFRGSRVTEAFFGQGTRLTVV.

The chain joins TRBV4-1 to TRBJ2-7; a weak D match, TRBD1 (5 bases). Trimming left V 2 bases short and J 0 bases short, with 14 bases between. The CDR3 runs 16 residues. CDR1 MGHRA and CDR2 YSYEKL come from the germline V gene. In nucleotides, the CDR3 is TGCGCCAGCAGCCAACGGACCCAGACAGCCTCCTACGAGCAGTACTTC. This sequence encodes CASSQRTQTASYEQYF.

This sequence joins TRBV18 and TRBJ1-1; D is unclear. Germline-derived CDR1 and CDR2 are KGHSH and LQKENI. Trimming left V 3 bases short and J 2 bases short, with 10 bases between. This CDR3 is built from 14 residues. The CDR3 DNA follows: TGTGCCAGCTCACCTCTGACATCAAACACTGAAGCTTTCTTT. Translated: CASSPLTSNTEAFF.

The V call is TRBV6-5, the J call TRBJ2-7; a possible D gene is TRBD1 (6 bases). Trimming removed 6 bases from V and 3 bases from J, with 15 bases in between. The CDR3 is made up of 14 amino acids. The V gene's germline CDR1 is MNHEY and CDR2 SVGAGI. The CDR3 loop reads CASSRTAGDYEQYF. The CDR3 bases are TGTGCCAGCAGCCGGACCGCAGGGGACTACGAGCAGTACTTC.

The chain recombines TRBV12-5 with TRBJ1-6; no reliable D call. Germline CDR1 is LGHNT and CDR2 is FRNRAP. The CDR3 has 14 amino acids. Trimming stripped 6 bases from V and 9 bases from J, with 15 bases between. Here the CDR3 DNA reads TGTGCTAGTGGCGCCGTGGCAGGATCTTCACCCCTCCACTTT. It yields the protein CASGAVAGSSPLHF.

This chain connects TRBV27 to TRBJ1-6, with 7 nucleotides matching TRBD1. This CDR3 contains 13 residues. With V trimmed by 8 bases and J by 8 bases, 6 bases remained unmatched. The germline CDR1 and CDR2 sequences are MNHEY and SMNVEV (reference sequence). The CDR3 DNA sequence: TGTGCCAGCGGACAGGCCTGGGATTCACCCCTCCACTTT. It translates to CASGQAWDSPLHF.

This clone was detected once. The V call is TRBV7-2, the J call TRBJ2-5; D gene ambiguous. This CDR3 is 12 amino acids long. Trimming removed 5 bases from V and 5 bases from J, with 9 bases in between. The germline CDR1 and CDR2 sequences are SGHTA and FQGNSA. The CDR3 region is CASSRYSETQYF. The CDR3, as DNA: TGTGCCAGCAGCCGTTACAGCGAGACCCAGTACTTC.

This chain uses TRBV2 with TRBJ1-1; TRBD1 matches at 7 bases. Looked up from germline, CDR1 is SNHLY and CDR2 is FYNNEI. V shed 4 bases, J shed 4 bases, and the junction held 6 bases outside the gene matches. CDR3 length: 14 amino acids. The CDR3 loop is CASSGPGQVTEAFF. CDR3 sequence (DNA): TGTGCCAGCAGTGGGCCCGGACAGGTCACTGAAGCTTTCTTT.